Below, 9 T cell receptor beta chains from the same sample are listed, as sequenced in a study of T-cell memory formation after mild COVID-19. One entry per CDR3 protein, called by TCRdb with MiXCR from the 5' RACE reads. The table lists approximately 400,000 distinct CDR3 sequences, roughly a quarter of them singletons. Sequencing used PBMCs or a T cell subset sorted from them (not recorded which). All receptors come from an adult woman who had mild COVID-19 (a few samples of this study predate the infection). Cell type and time point are not known.

This clonotype was counted a few times. The J gene is TRBJ2-2, the V gene TRBV7-9, with 11 nucleotides matching TRBD2. Trimming at V came to 5 bases and at J to 6 bases, leaving 11 bases not matched to a gene. CDR1 is SEHNR, CDR2 FQNEAQ, per germline (reference sequence). This CDR3 has 17 residues. This CDR3 is CASSPGELAGVAGELFF. The DNA of the CDR3 is TGTGCCAGCAGCCCCGGAGAACTAGCGGGGGTCGCCGGGGAGCTGTTTTTT.

The chain combines TRBV9 with TRBJ2-7; 7 positions agree with TRBD2. The germline V gene encodes CDR1 SGDLS and CDR2 YYNGEE. Unmatched junction bases numbered 16, after V lost 0 bases and J lost 4 bases. The CDR3 is made up of 18 amino acids. CDR3 sequence (DNA): TGTGCCAGCAGCGTAGGCGCCCTCCGAGGGGCGGGAGAATACGAGCAGTACTTC. Its translation is CASSVGALRGAGEYEQYF.

This clonotype has just a few counts. The chain carries TRBV9 and TRBJ2-3, with TRBD2 identical over 9 bases. V was clipped by 0 bases and J by 4 bases; unmatched bases: 6. Germline values: CDR1 SGDLS, CDR2 YYNGEE. This CDR3 has 16 residues. The CDR3 protein is CASSVGASGVPDTQYF. CDR3 coding DNA: TGTGCCAGCAGCGTAGGAGCTAGCGGGGTGCCAGATACGCAGTATTTT.

This sequence joins TRBV27 and TRBJ1-3; the match to TRBD1 covers 10 bases. The trim removed 4 bases at V and 0 bases at J, leaving 9 bases unmatched. This CDR3 has 18 residues. Germline CDR1 and CDR2: MNHEY and SMNVEV (reference sequence). In nucleotides, the CDR3 is TGTGCCAGCAGTTCAACCTTTGGGGACAGGGGCTCTGGAAACACCATATATTTT. Translation: CASSSTFGDRGSGNTIYF.

V is TRBV15 and J is TRBJ2-5; D may correspond to TRBD1 or TRBD2 (5 bases each). V gave up 0 bases and J gave up 2 bases, with 10 bases separating them. The CDR3 consists of 15 residues. Germline CDR1 LNHNV, CDR2 YYDKDF (reference sequence). The CDR3 loop reads CATSREGRVQETQYF. The DNA for the CDR3 is TGTGCCACCAGCAGAGAGGGACGGGTTCAAGAGACCCAGTACTTC.

This clonotype came up a few times. The chain combines TRBV6-6 with TRBJ2-1, with 13 bases that match TRBD2. This CDR3 has 19 amino acids. CDR1 is MNHNY and CDR2 is SVGAGI in the germline V gene (reference sequence). V dropped 5 bases and J dropped 0; count of bases not matched to a gene: 10. The CDR3 DNA reads as TGTGCCAGCAGTCCCGGGGGACTAGCGGGGATGAGCTCCTACAATGAGCAGTTCTTC. Encoded protein: CASSPGGLAGMSSYNEQFF.

The chain joins TRBV5-1 to TRBJ2-3; 9 nucleotides align to TRBD1. The CDR3 loop spans 16 amino acids. CDR1 SGHRS and CDR2 YFSETQ come from the germline V gene. The trim removed 2 bases at V and 0 bases at J, leaving 4 bases unmatched. The CDR3 DNA reads TGCGCCAGCAGCTTAGACGGACAGGGGAGCACAGATACGCAGTATTTT. This codes for CASSLDGQGSTDTQYF.

This chain connects TRBV4-2 to TRBJ1-4; weak D call: TRBD1 (5 bases). Trimming pared 0 bases from V and 8 bases from J, leaving 16 bases between. The germline V gene has CDR1 LGHNA and CDR2 YNFKEQ. CDR3 size: 16 residues. The CDR3 DNA sequence: TGTGCCAGCAGCCAAGATCCAGCAGGGACTCGGGAAAAACTGTTTTTT. Translating gives CASSQDPAGTREKLFF.

V is TRBV20-1 and J is TRBJ2-3; D not certain. The germline CDR1 and CDR2 sequences are DFQATT and SNEGSKA (reference sequence). The CDR3 runs 11 residues. Trimming cost V 2 bases and J 2 bases, with 2 bases left between them. The DNA for the CDR3 is TGCAGTGCTAGATTCACAGATACGCAGTATTTT. Translation: CSARFTDTQYF.